This T cell receptor (beta chain) was found in a study of shared clonotypes between healthy human individuals. Study summary: The study used three CD4 naive, three CD4 memory, two CD8 naive and one CD8 memory plate per donor. Study observations and caveats: Estimated clonotype richness was generally higher in naive than memory subsets. Few donors limited the genetic and exposure-history diversity represented.

Original handling: ImmunoSEQ output held junction-only sequences without quality scores, so filtering differed. TCRdb's copy holds only in-frame clones and misses some; the assay was immunoSEQ multiplex PCR. V and J calls and clone size are those listed in that table; D and trimming were worked out from the DNA. Here the sample spans about 2.1 million clones, 90% to 95% being singletons. On this clone itself: The antigen remains undetermined.

The CDR3 length is 15 residues. Losses at the gene ends were 4 bases for V and 0 bases for J; bases not matched to a gene: 6. Germline values: CDR1 MNHEY, CDR2 SVGAGI. Naive CD8 cells were CD45RO-negative, positively selected for CCR7, excluding terminally differentiated effector memory CD45RA+ cells. The clonotype originates from a young man in good health. Some clones in this sample may be carry-over from other donors' samples. V and J are TRBV6-5 and TRBJ2-7; 7 bases fit TRBD1. Source material: naive CD8+ T cells from PBMCs. The CDR3 loop reads CASSSKTGTSYEQYF. The CDR3 DNA sequence: TGTGCCAGCAGTTCAAAGACAGGGACCTCCTACGAGCAGTACTTC.